One and the same sample provided the 15 T cell receptor beta chains below, sequenced in a study of OX40 agonist ivuxolimab in advanced cancers. Using immunoSEQ multiplex PCR, the repertoire was profiled, and TCRdb retains in-frame clones only, with some absent. The repertoire consists of 20,000 or so clones, with around 80% occurring once and the leading ten covering 11%. The sequenced sample was CD4+ or CD8+ T cells sorted from blood, obtained in a trial of the OX40 agonist ivuxolimab. These TCRs come from an adult with an advanced solid tumor such as melanoma, head and neck, liver or kidney cancer.

J is TRBJ2-1 and V is TRBV4-2; D not certain. V shed 0 bases and J shed 9 bases, with 21 bases lying between them. This CDR3 spans 17 amino acids. Germline V gives CDR1 LGHNA, CDR2 YNFKEQ. The CDR3 DNA sequence: TGTGCCAGCAGCCAAGAAGGTCGGCATCTGCGGATCAGTGAGCAGTTCTTC. Its translation: CASSQEGRHLRISEQFF.

The V call is TRBV27, the J call TRBJ2-7; D is ambiguous. Germline V gene lookup returns CDR1 MNHEY and CDR2 SMNVEV (reference sequence). The V gene lost 7 bases and the J gene lost 5 bases, with 9 bases spanning the gap. This CDR3 comprises 11 residues. The CDR3 DNA is TGTGCCAGCACCCTGGGCAACGAGCAGTACTTC. The encoded protein is CASTLGNEQYF.

The V call is TRBV28, the J call TRBJ2-7, with 9 nucleotides matching TRBD2. Trimming cost V 6 bases and J 6 bases; bases outside gene matches: 9. CDR1 and CDR2 (germline): MDHEN, SYDVKM. The CDR3 has 14 residues. CDR3 sequence reads: CASSLSGGPLEQYF. Here the CDR3 DNA reads TGTGCCAGCAGCCTTAGCGGGGGCCCCCTCGAGCAGTACTTC.

The rearrangement links TRBV15 to TRBJ2-7; D is unresolved. This CDR3 comprises 15 residues. Germline V gives CDR1 LNHNV, CDR2 YYDKDF (reference sequence). V lost 0 bases and J 3 bases, leaving 12 bases between the germline ends. In DNA form, the CDR3 reads TGTGCCACCAGCAGAGATCAACCTAGTCTCTACGAGCAGTACTTC. It yields the protein CATSRDQPSLYEQYF.

The chain links TRBV28 to TRBJ2-2; D uncertain. CDR1 and CDR2 from the germline V gene are MDHEN and SYDVKM. CDR3 size: 15 residues. Trimming stripped 5 bases from V and 1 base from J, with 11 bases between. The DNA for the CDR3 is TGTGCCAGCAGTCTGTGGGGTGGGAACACCGGGGAGCTGTTTTTT. Its protein is CASSLWGGNTGELFF.

CDR3 bases: TGTGCCTGGAGTGCTCTTAATGGGGCCAACGTCCTGACTTTC. Protein: CAWSALNGANVLTF. The rearrangement links TRBV30 to TRBJ2-6; D unclear. CDR1 and CDR2 from the germline V gene are GTSNPN and SVGIG (reference sequence). Trimming shortened V by 1 base and J by 3 bases, and 7 bases separated the two germline ends. The CDR3 runs 14 residues.

The gene calls are TRBV10-3 and TRBJ2-5, with 8 bases identical to TRBD2. The CDR3 has 13 amino acids. V was pared by 10 bases and J by 5 bases, with 9 bases of the junction left unmatched. CDR1 ENHRY and CDR2 SYGVKD come from the germline V gene. The CDR3 DNA follows: TGTGCCACCTCGTACACGGGAGGGGAGACCCAGTACTTC. Amino acids: CATSYTGGETQYF.

The chain joins TRBV5-6 to TRBJ2-4, with 11 bases lining up with TRBD2. The germline gives CDR1 SGHDT, CDR2 YYEEEE. Germline trimming cut 1 base from V and 8 bases from J; bases unmatched to any gene: 8. CDR3 size: 16 residues. CDR3 sequence (DNA): TGTGCCAGCAGCTTGTCAGTGTCTAGCGGGAGGTACATTCAGTACTTC. It codes for CASSLSVSSGRYIQYF.

The J gene is TRBJ2-3, the V gene TRBV10-3; 7 bases are shared with TRBD2. V shed 3 bases, J shed 5 bases, and the junction held 17 bases outside the gene matches. Germline CDR1 ENHRY, CDR2 SYGVKD. The CDR3 is made up of 18 amino acids. CDR3 in amino acids: CAISENLPLAERGDTQYF. CDR3 in DNA: TGTGCCATCAGTGAAAACTTACCCCTAGCGGAGCGGGGAGATACGCAGTATTTT.

This chain joins TRBV7-2 and TRBJ2-3; TRBD2 agrees at 7 bases. CDR1 is SGHTA, CDR2 FQGNSA, per germline. V shed 2 bases, J shed 2 bases, and the junction held 4 bases outside the gene matches. This CDR3 spans 15 amino acids. The CDR3 bases are TGTGCCAGCAGCTTACACCTAGCGGTCACAGATACGCAGTATTTT. It encodes CASSLHLAVTDTQYF.

The chain employs TRBV5-4 and TRBJ2-7; 7 nucleotides agree with TRBD1. Per the germline V gene, CDR1 is SGHNT and CDR2 is YYREEE (reference sequence). The CDR3 is 13 amino acids. V trimming: 3 bases; J trimming: 4 bases; junction bases outside the gene matches: 4. The CDR3 DNA reads TGTGCCAGCAGCTCCCGGGACAGTTACGAGCAGTACTTC. It specifies CASSSRDSYEQYF. The full variable domain, rest sourced from reference TRBV5-4 and TRBJ2-7, is ETGVTQSPTHLIKTRGQQVTLRCSSQSGHNTVSWYQQALGQGPQFIFQYYREEENGRGNFPPRFSGLQFPNYSSELNVNALELDDSALYLCASSSRDSYEQYFGPGTRLTVT.

As regards this clone: A far larger clone lies a single base away; this is likely a read error. V is TRBV7-8 and J is TRBJ2-1, with 10 bases that match TRBD2. The CDR3 length is 14 residues. CDR1 is SGHVS, CDR2 FQNEAQ, per germline. The CDR3 is CVSSLLAGVNEQFF. As DNA, the CDR3 is TGTGTCAGCAGCTTGCTAGCGGGAGTTAATGAGCAGTTCTTC. Together with reference TRBV7-8 and TRBJ2-1, the CDR3 gives the full variable domain: GAGVSQSPRYKVAKRGQDVALRCDPISGHVSLFWYQQALGQGPEFLTYFQNEAQLDKSGLPSDRFFAERPEGSVSTLKIQRTQQEDSAVYLCVSSLLAGVNEQFFGPGTRLTVL.

The V and J genes are TRBV5-4 and TRBJ1-1; 9 bases match TRBD1. This CDR3 has 14 amino acids. V lost 4 bases and J lost 6; bases outside the gene matches: 7. Germline CDR1 and CDR2: SGHNT and YYREEE (reference sequence). The CDR3 sequence: CASSGGTGIPEAFF. For the CDR3, the DNA is TGTGCCAGCAGCGGGGGGACAGGGATTCCTGAAGCTTTCTTT.

This chain uses TRBV5-4 with TRBJ2-3; D possibly corresponds to TRBD1 (5 bases). V was trimmed by 4 bases and J by 0 bases, leaving 15 bases between them. The germline CDR1 and CDR2 sequences are SGHNT and YYREEE (reference sequence). The CDR3 covers 16 residues. In DNA form, the CDR3 reads TGTGCCAGCAGCCACACCCTCGACAGTAGCACAGATACGCAGTATTTT. This sequence encodes CASSHTLDSSTDTQYF. Variable domain in full (rest from reference TRBV5-4 and TRBJ2-3): ETGVTQSPTHLIKTRGQQVTLRCSSQSGHNTVSWYQQALGQGPQFIFQYYREEENGRGNFPPRFSGLQFPNYSSELNVNALELDDSALYLCASSHTLDSSTDTQYFGPGTRLTVL.

This clone has only one observation. V is TRBV6-1 and J is TRBJ1-2; the D gene is possibly TRBD1 (6 bases). Trimming left V 5 bases short and J 8 bases short, with 18 bases between. Germline V gene data show CDR1 as MNHNS and CDR2 as SASEGT. The CDR3 spans 14 residues. Written as DNA, the CDR3 is TGTGCCAGCAGTAAACAGGGAGGGTCTGAAGGCTACACCTTC. Amino acid sequence: CASSKQGGSEGYTF.